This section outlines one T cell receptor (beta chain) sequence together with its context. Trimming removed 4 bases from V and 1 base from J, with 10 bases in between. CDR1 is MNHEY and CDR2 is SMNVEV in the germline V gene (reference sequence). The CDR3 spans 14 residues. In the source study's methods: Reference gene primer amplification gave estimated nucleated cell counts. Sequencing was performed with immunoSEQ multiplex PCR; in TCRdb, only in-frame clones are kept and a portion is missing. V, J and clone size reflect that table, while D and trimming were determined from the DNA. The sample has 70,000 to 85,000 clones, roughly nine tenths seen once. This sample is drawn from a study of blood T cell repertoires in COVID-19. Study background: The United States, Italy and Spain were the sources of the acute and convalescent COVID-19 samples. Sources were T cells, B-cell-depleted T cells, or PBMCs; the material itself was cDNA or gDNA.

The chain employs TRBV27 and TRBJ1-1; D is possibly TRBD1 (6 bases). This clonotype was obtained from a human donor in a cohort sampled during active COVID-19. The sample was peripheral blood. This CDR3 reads CASSWSRGNTEAFF. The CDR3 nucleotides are TGTGCCAGCAGTTGGAGCAGGGGGAACACTGAAGCTTTCTTT.